The 18 T cell receptor beta chains below come from one sample, sequenced in a study of identical twins. One entry per CDR3 protein results from TCRdb running MiXCR on the 5' RACE reads. The sample includes about 660,000 distinct CDR3 sequences, over 8.5% of them seen just once. This sample also belongs to another study, concerning yellow fever vaccine responses in identical twins.

The sequencing input was PBMCs. These receptors were obtained from a woman aged 18-35 years in good health.

The rearrangement joins TRBV28 to TRBJ2-7; 12 bases line up with TRBD1. Looked up from germline, CDR1 is MDHEN and CDR2 is SYDVKM. This CDR3 spans 19 amino acids. V lost 4 bases, J lost 3 bases, and 16 bases stayed unmatched. The CDR3 coding sequence is TGTGCCAGCAGTTCCTTCACGTCGACCGGGACAGGGGGCCTCTACGAGCAGTACTTC. Amino acids: CASSSFTSTGTGGLYEQYF.

The V and J genes are TRBV11-2 and TRBJ2-1, with D possibly being TRBD2 (5 bases). The CDR3 loop spans 13 amino acids. Germline lookup yields CDR1 SGHAT and CDR2 FQNNGV. The ends were cut back, 5 bases at V and 9 bases at J, with 14 bases in the middle. Here the CDR3 reads CASSLDWITEQFF. As DNA, the CDR3 is TGTGCCAGCAGCCTGGACTGGATCACTGAGCAGTTCTTC.

The V and J genes are TRBV7-2 and TRBJ2-5; D might be TRBD1 or TRBD2, each matching 5 bases. Germline CDR1 reads SGHTA; CDR2 reads FQGNSA. The V end was cut by 6 bases, the J end by 4 bases, with 21 bases between. The CDR3 covers 16 residues. CDR3: CASRLGAGAQGETQYF. CDR3 coding DNA: TGTGCCAGCAGACTAGGGGCTGGGGCTCAGGGAGAGACCCAGTACTTC.

The chain uses TRBV3-1 and TRBJ2-2; weak D call: TRBD2 (5 bases). The CDR3 contains 14 residues. V was clipped by 3 bases and J by 4 bases, with 9 bases between them. Germline CDR1 reads LGHDT; CDR2 reads YNNKEL (reference sequence). CDR3 nucleotides: TGTGCCAGCAGCCACAGAGGGATCACCGGGGAGCTGTTTTTT. Amino acids: CASSHRGITGELFF.

V is TRBV24-1 and J is TRBJ2-1; D possibly matches TRBD1 or TRBD2 (5 bases each). V lost 6 bases and J lost 3, with 8 bases in between. This CDR3 region has 13 residues. Germline CDR1 and CDR2: KGHDR and SFDVKD. The CDR3 nucleotides read TGTGCCACCAGTACAGGAGGCTACAATGAGCAGTTCTTC. This codes for CATSTGGYNEQFF.

This clonotype was seen only a few times. The rearrangement links TRBV11-3 to TRBJ2-1; D unclear. With 3 bases removed from V and 13 bases from J, the gap between germline ends came to 13 bases. The CDR3 covers 12 residues. Germline CDR1 SGHNT, CDR2 YENEEA. The CDR3 loop reads CASSLRGNLQFF. CDR3 coding DNA: TGTGCCAGCAGCTTGCGCGGTAACCTACAGTTCTTC.

This clonotype was picked up a small number of times. The chain links TRBV7-9 to TRBJ1-2, with D possibly matching TRBD1 (6 bases). This CDR3 region has 16 residues. CDR1 is SEHNR, CDR2 FQNEAQ, per germline (reference sequence). Between the trimmed V and J ends, which lost 0 bases and 2 bases, there was a span of 13 bases. The CDR3, as DNA: TGTGCCAGCAGCTTAGCGGCAGGGGAAACGAACTATGGCTACACCTTC. This gives the protein CASSLAAGETNYGYTF.

This clonotype has a count of ten or more. The V and J genes are TRBV10-3 and TRBJ1-2; D ambiguous. Germline-derived CDR1 and CDR2 are ENHRY and SYGVKD. This CDR3 region has 16 residues. The ends were cut back, 7 bases at V and 8 bases at J, with 26 bases in the middle. DNA of the CDR3: TGTGCCATCAATCAAGGGAGTTCGGGAAAGGCGGGCGGCTACACCTTC. This translates into CAINQGSSGKAGGYTF.

This clonotype was counted at least ten times. The V gene is TRBV5-6, the J gene TRBJ1-1, with D hard to call. The V and J ends lost 1 base and 4 bases respectively, with 14 bases between them. Per germline, CDR1 SGHDT and CDR2 YYEEEE. The CDR3 runs to 15 residues. The CDR3 bases are TGTGCCAGCAGCTTGAGGAAGGTACCGTTCACTGAAGCTTTCTTT. Translated: CASSLRKVPFTEAFF.

The rearrangement joins TRBV5-6 to TRBJ2-1, with D possibly being TRBD2 (6 bases). Trimming left V 1 base short and J 5 bases short, with 10 bases between. This CDR3 is 14 amino acids long. Germline V CDR1 and CDR2: SGHDT, YYEEEE. The CDR3 nucleotides read TGTGCCAGCAGCTTGTACCGGGGGAACAATGAGCAGTTCTTC. It is translated as CASSLYRGNNEQFF.

This clonotype appeared a few times. V gene TRBV20-1 combines with J gene TRBJ2-3, with D tentatively TRBD1 (5 bases). This CDR3 has 13 residues. Between the trimmed V and J ends, which lost 0 bases and 6 bases, there was a span of 10 bases. CDR1 and CDR2 from the germline V gene are DFQATT and SNEGSKA (reference sequence). The CDR3 sequence is CSARDPWGDTQYF. CDR3 coding DNA: TGCAGTGCTAGAGACCCTTGGGGCGATACGCAGTATTTT.

The sample holds many counts of this clonotype. The chain is built from TRBV2 and TRBJ2-5, with D perhaps matching TRBD1 (6 bases). This CDR3 is 13 amino acids long. Trimming pared 3 bases from V and 5 bases from J, leaving 10 bases between. The germline gives CDR1 SNHLY, CDR2 FYNNEI. The CDR3 DNA is TGTGCCAGCAGTGACAGGGGTTTGGAGACCCAGTACTTC. This sequence encodes CASSDRGLETQYF.

The rearrangement uses TRBV14 and TRBJ2-7; 10 positions match TRBD1. Germline loops: CDR1 SGHDN, CDR2 FVKESK. CDR3 length equals 15 residues. J lost 2 bases, V lost 3 bases, and 4 bases had no gene match. In DNA, the CDR3 is TGTGCCAGCAGCCATTGGACAGGGGGAACCTACGAGCAGTACTTC. Amino acids: CASSHWTGGTYEQYF.

J is TRBJ2-5 and V is TRBV5-1; possibly TRBD2 for D (6 bases). Germline V gene lookup returns CDR1 SGHRS and CDR2 YFSETQ. The CDR3 has 15 amino acids. V was shortened by 3 bases and J by 4 bases, with 16 bases between the two germline ends. The CDR3 DNA is TGCGCCAGCAGCTGGACCGGGGGATTGGGAGAGACCCAGTACTTC. Its protein product is CASSWTGGLGETQYF.

The chain is built from TRBV27 and TRBJ1-6; TRBD1 aligns across 7 bases. CDR1 and CDR2 from the germline V gene are MNHEY and SMNVEV (reference sequence). The CDR3 totals 14 residues. V was clipped by 5 bases and J by 6 bases; unmatched bases: 4. The chain's CDR3 is CASSNRGFNSPLHF. CDR3 nucleotide sequence: TGTGCCAGCAGTAACAGGGGTTTTAATTCACCCCTCCACTTT.

This clonotype was picked up many times. The J gene is TRBJ2-3, the V gene TRBV5-1; a weak D match, TRBD1 (5 bases). CDR1 and CDR2 from the germline V gene are SGHRS and YFSETQ. The CDR3 extends over 13 amino acids. Between the trimmed V and J ends, which lost 4 bases and 6 bases, there was a span of 12 bases. CDR3 coding DNA: TGCGCCAGCAGCCCTGGGGCCGGGGATACGCAGTATTTT. Encoded protein: CASSPGAGDTQYF.

This clonotype turned up a few times. The chain has TRBV7-9 and TRBJ1-4; no reliable D call. From germline, CDR1 is SEHNR and CDR2 FQNEAQ (reference sequence). V lost 2 bases and J 0 bases, leaving 13 bases between the germline ends. The CDR3 is made up of 17 amino acids. This CDR3 reads CASSLTTRGATNEKLFF. The CDR3 DNA is TGTGCCAGCAGCTTAACAACCAGAGGAGCAACTAATGAAAAACTGTTTTTT.

The chain employs TRBV11-2 and TRBJ1-4, with D perhaps matching TRBD1 (6 bases). The CDR3 has 16 residues. V shed 4 bases and J shed 7 bases, with 19 bases lying between them. CDR1 is SGHAT and CDR2 is FQNNGV in the germline V gene. CDR3 protein: CASSSLPGGGGEKLFF. The CDR3, as DNA: TGTGCCAGCAGCTCTCTGCCCGGGGGCGGGGGTGAAAAACTGTTTTTT. Filled out from reference TRBV11-2 and TRBJ1-4, the complete variable domain reads EAGVAQSPRYKIIEKRQSVAFWCNPISGHATLYWYQQILGQGPKLLIQFQNNGVVDDSQLPKDRFSAERLKGVDSTLKIQPAKLEDSAVYLCASSSLPGGGGEKLFFGSGTQLSVL.